A selection of T cell receptor beta chains follows, all from one sample in a study of shared clonotypes between healthy human individuals. Sequencing used immunoSEQ multiplex PCR; TCRdb keeps in-frame clones, though not all of them. The table shows about 2 million clones, with approximately 95% occurring only once. The sample consisted of naive CD8+ T cells sorted from blood. All receptors come from a young man in good health. Both conserved end residues are part of each CDR3. The D gene is left open where the match is weak. A clone size is listed for some rows: how often the clone was seen (once, few, many), or a class if it is expanded.

TRBJ2-1 | TRBV7-2 | TRBD2 | few | TGTGCCAGCAGCTGGATAGCGGGAGGGCACCATGAGCAGTTCTTC | CASSWIAGGHHEQFF
TRBJ2-2 | TRBV29-1 | NA | NA | TGCAGCGTTGAGGAGGGGAAGAACACCGGGGAGCTGTTTTTT | CSVEEGKNTGELFF
TRBJ2-6 | TRBV28 | NA | NA | TGTGCCAGCAGACCGTTCGGGACCGAACCTGGGGCCAACGTCCTGACTTTC | CASRPFGTEPGANVLTF
TRBJ1-2 | TRBV18 | TRBD1 | NA | TGTGCCAGCTCGCAAGCGGGACAGGGTGGTGGCTACACCTTC | CASSQAGQGGGYTF
TRBJ1-1 | TRBV30 | NA | NA | TGTGCCTGGAGTGGGGTATTCCGAATCTCTGAAGCTTTCTTT | CAWSGVFRISEAFF
TRBJ1-1 | TRBV13 | NA | NA | TGTGCCAGCAGCGGGGAGACAGGCACGTTTACTGAAGCTTTCTTT | CASSGETGTFTEAFF
TRBJ2-7 | TRBV4-3 | NA | NA | TGCGCCAGCAGCCAAGGCGGGGTCGGCGCACCCTACGAGCAGTACTTC | CASSQGGVGAPYEQYF
TRBJ1-2 | TRBV9 | TRBD1 | NA | TGTGCCAGCAGCGAGGAGGGGGCTTCCTATGGCTACACCTTC | CASSEEGASYGYTF
TRBJ2-3 | TRBV27 | TRBD2 | NA | TGTGCCAGCAGTTTTCTAACTAGCGGGGTGAGAGATACGCAGTATTTT | CASSFLTSGVRDTQYF
TRBJ2-7 | TRBV2 | TRBD1 | once | TGTGCCAGCAGCGGGGGACAGGAGAGCTCCTACGAGCAGTACTTC | CASSGGQESSYEQYF
TRBJ1-4 | TRBV4-1 | NA | NA | TGCGCCAGCAGCCGAGGGCCCACTAATGAAAAACTGTTTTTT | CASSRGPTNEKLFF
TRBJ2-3 | TRBV28 | TRBD2 | NA | TGTGCCAGCAGTTTCCGCGGGGGGATCACAGATACGCAGTATTTT | CASSFRGGITDTQYF
TRBJ2-1 | TRBV10-2 | NA | NA | TGCGCCAGCAGTGATGGGGGTTATGAGCAGTTCTTC | CASSDGGYEQFF
TRBJ1-6 | TRBV7-3 | NA | NA | TGTGCCAGCAGCTTAGCGGGGGGTTATTCACCCCTCCACTTT | CASSLAGGYSPLHF
TRBJ1-2 | TRBV30 | TRBD1 | NA | TGTGCCTGGACTCTAACCGGGACAGGGGGCCATGGTCATGGCTACACCTTC | CAWTLTGTGGHGHGYTF